Following are 24 T cell receptor beta chains from one sample sequenced in a study of T-cell reconstitution after alpha-beta-depleted transplantation in children. Study-wide results and caveats: It was newly produced T cells that mostly accounted for T-cell counts and diversity one year after transplant.

This sample's TCRbeta library carried unique molecular identifier barcodes. TCRdb redid the calling of the PCR reads with MiXCR, one entry per CDR3 protein. Of around 270,000 distinct CDR3 sequences listed, roughly 7.8% are singletons. Which antigens these TCRs recognize remains unknown. The sample here was peripheral blood, taken 360 days after TCRalphabeta/CD19-depleted stem cell transplant. Receptor source: a female patient younger than 10 who had a stem cell transplant for Fanconi anemia, so the T cells may come from the graft donor.

This clonotype was counted at least ten times. The V gene is TRBV20-1, the J gene TRBJ1-1; TRBD1 agrees at 7 bases. This CDR3 has 13 residues. Losses at the gene ends were 3 bases for V and 5 bases for J; bases not matched to a gene: 6. Germline values: CDR1 DFQATT, CDR2 SNEGSKA (reference sequence). CDR3 bases: TGCAGTGCTAGTACAGGGGAGGAGACTGAAGCTTTCTTT. Its protein product is CSASTGEETEAFF.

This clonotype was seen a few times. The chain joins TRBV5-1 to TRBJ1-1; D gene uncertain. The germline V gene encodes CDR1 SGHRS and CDR2 YFSETQ. CDR3 length equals 14 residues. Trimming pared 3 bases from V and 5 bases from J, leaving 14 bases between. The CDR3 is CASSSVRGRTEAFF. The CDR3 nucleotides are TGCGCCAGCAGCTCTGTGCGGGGAAGGACTGAAGCTTTCTTT.

This clonotype was observed at least ten times. V and J are TRBV28 and TRBJ2-3; D gene unclear. CDR1 and CDR2 (germline): MDHEN, SYDVKM. The CDR3 sequence is 16 residues long. V dropped 4 bases and J dropped 1 base, with 15 bases sitting between them. CDR3 protein: CASSSLEDFGTDTQYF. CDR3 DNA: TGTGCCAGCAGTTCCCTCGAGGATTTTGGCACAGATACGCAGTATTTT.

This clonotype was counted ten times or more. The V call is TRBV20-1, the J call TRBJ2-7; D perhaps matches TRBD1 (5 bases). The germline V gene has CDR1 DFQATT and CDR2 SNEGSKA (reference sequence). The length of the CDR3 is 13 residues. The V end was cut by 3 bases, the J end by 2 bases, with 11 bases between. The CDR3 DNA reads TGCAGTGCTAGGGGGCCTCCCACCTACGAGCAGTACTTC. This sequence encodes CSARGPPTYEQYF.

This clonotype was counted ten times or more. This CDR3 is missing its conserved last phenylalanine or tryptophan, likely due to a read error. The chain has TRBV20-1 and TRBJ2-6; D remains ambiguous. Trimming left V 5 bases short and J 4 bases short, with 12 bases between. This CDR3 has 14 residues. Germline lookup yields CDR1 DFQATT and CDR2 SNEGSKA (reference sequence). The CDR3: CSAPFPAGANVLTY. The CDR3 bases are TGCAGTGCTCCTTTCCCCGCAGGGGCCAACGTCCTGACTTAC.

This chain links TRBV5-1 with TRBJ1-5; 9 bases fit TRBD1. V dropped 4 bases and J dropped 1; count of bases not matched to a gene: 3. CDR3 length: 15 amino acids. Germline values: CDR1 SGHRS, CDR2 YFSETQ. In DNA, the CDR3 is TGCGCCAGCAGCCGGACAGGGGAGAGCAATCAGCCCCAGCATTTT. It codes for CASSRTGESNQPQHF.

This clonotype was counted many times. The rearrangement joins TRBV6-2 or TRBV6-3 to TRBJ2-5; a weak D match, TRBD1 (6 bases). V lost 6 bases and J 4 bases, leaving 18 bases between the germline ends. This CDR3 contains 15 residues. Looked up from germline, CDR1 is MNHEY and CDR2 is SVGEGT. The CDR3 here is CASRAGTLNGETQYF. Written as DNA, the CDR3 is TGTGCCAGCAGAGCCGGGACACTGAATGGAGAGACCCAGTACTTC.

This clonotype appeared many times. The chain carries TRBV4-2 and TRBJ2-5; D is uncertain. Germline V gene lookup returns CDR1 LGHNA and CDR2 YNFKEQ. V lost 1 base, J lost 3 bases, and 3 bases lay in between. The CDR3 length is 12 residues. The CDR3: CASSQVKETQYF. CDR3 in DNA: TGTGCCAGCAGCCAAGTGAAAGAGACCCAGTACTTC.

This clonotype has at least ten counts. The chain uses TRBV15 and TRBJ1-1, with D possibly being TRBD1 (5 bases). CDR1 is LNHNV, CDR2 YYDKDF, per germline (reference sequence). The V and J ends lost 0 bases and 5 bases respectively, with 13 bases between them. This CDR3 has 15 amino acids. In nucleotides, the CDR3 is TGTGCCACCAGCAGAGATGAAGGGGCGTGGACTGAAGCTTTCTTT. Translation: CATSRDEGAWTEAFF.

In this sample, this clonotype turned up many times. This sequence joins TRBV12-3 or TRBV12-4 and TRBJ2-1, with D perhaps TRBD2 (5 bases). This CDR3 comprises 16 residues. Between the trimmed V and J ends, which lost 8 bases and 6 bases, there was a span of 23 bases. The CDR3 is CASGIPMERMGNEQFF. CDR3 nucleotide sequence: TGTGCCAGCGGTATCCCCATGGAGCGGATGGGCAATGAGCAGTTCTTC.

The chain carries TRBV6-2 or TRBV6-3 and TRBJ1-6; no firm D call. V was cut by 5 bases and J by 0 bases, with 8 bases left in between. CDR1 and CDR2 from the germline V gene are MNHEY and SVGEGT. The CDR3 is 15 amino acids. CDR3 DNA: TGTGCCAGCAGTCCGGAGGGCTCCTATAATTCACCCCTCCACTTT. Amino acid sequence: CASSPEGSYNSPLHF.

The genes are TRBV7-8 and TRBJ2-1; perhaps TRBD1 as D (5 bases). With 7 bases removed from V and 9 bases from J, the gap between germline ends came to 16 bases. The CDR3 runs to 13 residues. The germline V gene has CDR1 SGHVS and CDR2 FQNEAQ. In nucleotides, the CDR3 is TGTGCCAGCACTTGGACAACGACGGGTGAGCAGTTCTTC. It encodes CASTWTTTGEQFF.

This chain links TRBV2 with TRBJ2-5; TRBD2 is a possible D gene (6 bases). This CDR3 region has 14 residues. The V gene lost 7 bases and the J gene lost 5 bases, with 17 bases spanning the gap. Germline-derived CDR1 and CDR2 are SNHLY and FYNNEI. As DNA, the CDR3 is TGTGCCAGCAATATCCTAGCGATATTGGAGACCCAGTACTTC. Its translation: CASNILAILETQYF.

This clonotype was seen at least ten times. The chain employs TRBV28 and TRBJ1-2; 7 bases match TRBD1. V lost 4 bases to trimming and J lost 6 bases; unmatched junction nucleotides: 2. CDR3 length equals 12 residues. Per the germline V gene, CDR1 is MDHEN and CDR2 is SYDVKM. CDR3 sequence reads: CASSSGGNGYTF. The CDR3 DNA is TGTGCCAGCAGTTCAGGGGGTAATGGCTACACCTTC.

This clonotype was picked up many times. The chain is built from TRBV20-1 and TRBJ2-5; 8 bases are shared with TRBD2. The length of the CDR3 is 15 residues. Germline V gene lookup returns CDR1 DFQATT and CDR2 SNEGSKA (reference sequence). Trimming took 3 bases from V and 4 from J; bases not matched to a gene: 10. In nucleotides, the CDR3 is TGCAGTGCTAGGGACAGCGGGGGTAGTGGAGAGACCCAGTACTTC. This translates into CSARDSGGSGETQYF.

This clonotype was seen a few times. The chain couples TRBV5-6 to TRBJ1-2, with D maybe TRBD1 (5 bases). CDR1 SGHDT and CDR2 YYEEEE come from the germline V gene. The CDR3 length is 13 residues. V was trimmed by 2 bases and J by 6 bases, leaving 11 bases between them. The CDR3 reads CASSFQGYDGYTF. The CDR3 DNA sequence: TGTGCCAGCAGCTTTCAGGGATACGATGGCTACACCTTC.

This clonotype occurred a few times. J is TRBJ2-1 and V is TRBV7-7, with a weak D call TRBD1 (8 bases). The CDR3 has 13 amino acids. Trimming took off 5 bases at V and 9 bases at J, with 14 bases between the two ends. Germline V gives CDR1 SSHAT, CDR2 FNYEAQ (reference sequence). The CDR3 here is CASSPTGGGEQFF. The DNA of the CDR3 is TGTGCCAGCAGCCCCACAGGGGGGGGTGAGCAGTTCTTC.

This clonotype was observed many times. The chain combines TRBV28 with TRBJ1-3; D is perhaps TRBD1 (6 bases). The CDR3 has 17 residues. Germline CDR1 is MDHEN and CDR2 is SYDVKM. V shed 2 bases and J shed 0 bases, with 14 bases lying between them. The DNA for the CDR3 is TGTGCCAGCAGTTTAGCGAGGGGGGACCACTCTGGAAACACCATATATTTT. It encodes CASSLARGDHSGNTIYF. The variable domain in full, with the rest retrieved from reference TRBV28 and TRBJ1-3, is DVKVTQSSRYLVKRTGEKVFLECVQDMDHENMFWYRQDPGLGLRLIYFSYDVKMKEKGDIPEGYSVSREKKERFSLILESASTNQTSMYLCASSLARGDHSGNTIYFGEGSWLTVV.

Many counts were recorded for this clonotype. The chain links TRBV6-1 to TRBJ2-7; maybe TRBD1 (6 bases). V was shortened by 5 bases and J by 4 bases, with 18 bases between the two germline ends. CDR1 and CDR2 from the germline V gene are MNHNS and SASEGT. The CDR3 runs to 15 residues. CDR3 amino acids: CASSPTGLHPYEQYV. Here the CDR3 DNA reads TGTGCCAGCAGTCCCACAGGGTTGCATCCGTACGAGCAGTACGTC.

This clonotype came up many times. The chain carries TRBV20-1 and TRBJ2-1; 14 nucleotides align to TRBD2. With 3 bases clipped from V and 2 bases from J, the junction kept 12 bases outside the gene matches. The CDR3 is 19 residues long. The V gene's germline CDR1 is DFQATT and CDR2 SNEGSKA (reference sequence). The DNA for the CDR3 is TGCAGTGCTAGTACCCCGGGACTAGCGGGAGTAAAAACCTACAATGAGCAGTTCTTC. Translating gives CSASTPGLAGVKTYNEQFF.

This clonotype was picked up many times. The rearrangement joins TRBV6-2 or TRBV6-3 to TRBJ2-1; 14 positions match TRBD2. The CDR3 is made up of 16 amino acids. The V gene end was trimmed by 5 bases and the J gene end by 7 bases; junction bases not matched to a gene: 7. Germline loops: CDR1 MNHEY, CDR2 SVGEGT. This CDR3 reads CASSDRLAGGPNEQFF. Written as DNA, the CDR3 is TGTGCCAGCAGTGACCGACTAGCGGGGGGGCCAAATGAGCAGTTCTTC.

This clonotype was counted ten times or more. The genes are TRBV27 and TRBJ2-3; TRBD2 matches 8 bases. Germline CDR1 and CDR2: MNHEY and SMNVEV (reference sequence). This CDR3 region has 16 residues. Losses at the gene ends were 6 bases for V and 2 bases for J; bases not matched to a gene: 10. The CDR3 nucleotides read TGTGCCAGCAGCTACAGACCGGGACTAGACACAGATACGCAGTATTTT. Translated, it gives CASSYRPGLDTDTQYF.

This clonotype was seen repeatedly, ten times or more. The chain links TRBV5-1 to TRBJ2-7; D not resolved. This CDR3 is built from 14 residues. Per germline, CDR1 SGHRS and CDR2 YFSETQ. Trimming stripped 7 bases from V and 2 bases from J, with 16 bases between. The CDR3 spells CASYIGWGTYEQYF. CDR3 sequence (DNA): TGCGCCAGCTACATTGGTTGGGGAACCTACGAGCAGTACTTC.

This chain uses TRBV7-2 with TRBJ2-7; no reliable D call. Germline values: CDR1 SGHTA, CDR2 FQGNSA. V lost 2 bases and J 2 bases, leaving 10 bases between the germline ends. The CDR3 totals 14 residues. CDR3 sequence (DNA): TGTGCCAGCAGCTTAAGGAGTCCCACCTACGAGCAGTACTTC. Its protein is CASSLRSPTYEQYF.